This T cell receptor (beta chain) was recovered during a study of blood T cell repertoires in COVID-19. Study context: Acute-phase and convalescent COVID-19 samples originated in the United States, Italy and Spain. Sources were T cells, B-cell-depleted T cells, or PBMCs; the material itself was cDNA or gDNA.

From germline, CDR1 is SNHLY and CDR2 FYNNEI. V lost 7 bases, J lost 3 bases, and 19 bases lay in between. There are 15 residues in the CDR3. Authors' analysis steps: Quantification of nucleated cells was approximated via reference gene primer amplification. This table comes from immunoSEQ multiplex PCR, and its TCRdb copy is limited to in-frame clones, with some not included. V and J calls and clone size are given by that table; D and trimming were obtained from the DNA. The sample lists over 15,000 clones; approximately 86% were seen once. The sample comprised peripheral blood. The rearrangement uses TRBV2 and TRBJ2-7; D perhaps matches TRBD2 (6 bases). The sequence was collected from a human donor in a cohort sampled during active COVID-19. The CDR3 DNA sequence: TGTGCCAGCACTAGCGTCACGAGGGATTTCTACGAGCAGTACTTC. It is translated as CASTSVTRDFYEQYF.